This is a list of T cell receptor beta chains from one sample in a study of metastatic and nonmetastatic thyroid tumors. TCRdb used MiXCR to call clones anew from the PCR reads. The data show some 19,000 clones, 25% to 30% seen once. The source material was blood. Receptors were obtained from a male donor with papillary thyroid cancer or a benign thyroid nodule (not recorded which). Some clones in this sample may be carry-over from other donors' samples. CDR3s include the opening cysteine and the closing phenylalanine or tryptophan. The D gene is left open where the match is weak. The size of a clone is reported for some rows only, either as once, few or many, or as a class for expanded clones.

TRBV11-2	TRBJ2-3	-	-	TGTGCCAGCACCCCTAGGCTCGGCGGCTTCACGGGTACGCAGTATTTT	CASTPRLGGFTGTQYF
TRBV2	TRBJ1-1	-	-	TGTGCCAGCGTCGAATACACTGAAGCTTTCTTT	CASVEYTEAFF
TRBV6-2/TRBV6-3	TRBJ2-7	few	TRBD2	TGTGCCAGCAGTGCCGGGACTAGCCTATACGAGCAGTACTTC	CASSAGTSLYEQYF
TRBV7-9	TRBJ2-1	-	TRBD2	TGTGCCAGCAGTTTAGCGGGAGGGCTAGCCTCCAATGAGCAGTTCTTC	CASSLAGGLASNEQFF
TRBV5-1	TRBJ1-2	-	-	TGCGCCAGCAGCTTTCATTCAGGGTATAGCTATGGCTACACCTTC	CASSFHSGYSYGYTF
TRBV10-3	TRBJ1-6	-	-	TGTGCCATCAGTGAGAGACGGTCAGCCGACATGAATTCACCCCTCCACTTT	CAISERRSADMNSPLHF
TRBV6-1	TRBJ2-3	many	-	TGTGCCAGCTCGAACCGCCGCACAGATACGCAGTATTTT	CASSNRRTDTQYF
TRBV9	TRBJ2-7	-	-	TGTGCCAGCAGCTACAACTTTCGGTTTGACGAGCAGTACTTC	CASSYNFRFDEQYF
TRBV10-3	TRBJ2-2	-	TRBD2	TGTGCCATCTTTAGCGGGGAGCCCGGGGAGCTGTTTTTT	CAIFSGEPGELFF
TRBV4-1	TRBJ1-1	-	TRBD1	TGCGCCAGCAGGGGACAGGGGGTCACTGAAGCTTTCTTT	CASRGQGVTEAFF
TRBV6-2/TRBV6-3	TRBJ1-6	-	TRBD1	TGTGCCAGCAGTTACTCGACAGGGTTCTATAATTCACCCCTCCACTTT	CASSYSTGFYNSPLHF